A selection of T cell receptor beta chains follows, all from one sample in a study of radiotherapy plus CTLA-4 blockade in lung cancer. Assay: immunoSEQ multiplex PCR; the TCRdb copy retains only in-frame clones and omits some. In the table there are approximately 81,000 clones, 78% of which are singletons. This specimen consisted of peripheral blood, obtained from a patient treated with radiotherapy plus ipilimumab. The receptor source for this set is a human donor with non-small cell lung cancer who had a partial response to radiotherapy plus ipilimumab. Some clones in this sample may be carry-over from other donors' samples. The CDR3 runs from the conserved cysteine through the conserved F or W. A D gene is named only where the DNA matches it firmly. Expanded clones get a size class; other rows say once, few or many, or leave the size out.

TRBJ2-3,TRBV2,TRBD2,NA,CASSRHATSRTTDTQYF,TGTGCCAGCAGTCGACATGCGACTAGCAGGACCACAGATACGCAGTATTTT
TRBJ2-1,TRBV9,TRBD2,NA,CASSEGLAGYNEQFF,TGTGCCAGCAGCGAGGGACTAGCGGGTTACAATGAGCAGTTCTTC
TRBJ2-1,TRBV7-2,TRBD2,NA,CASSLDGSGGTDEQFF,TGTGCCAGCAGCTTAGATGGTAGCGGGGGGACCGATGAGCAGTTCTTC
TRBJ2-2,TRBV15,TRBD2,NA,CATAGGFNTGELFF,TGTGCCACCGCGGGAGGCTTTAACACCGGGGAGCTGTTTTTT
TRBJ2-7,TRBV6-5,NA,once,CASSPGVIYEQYF,TGTGCCAGCAGCCCGGGAGTGATCTACGAGCAGTACTTC
TRBJ2-5,TRBV28,NA,NA,CASSQLEETQYF,TGTGCCAGCAGCCAACTTGAGGAGACCCAGTACTTC
TRBJ2-3,TRBV9,NA,NA,CASSVSSGFSTDTQYF,TGTGCCAGCAGCGTCTCAAGCGGGTTTAGCACAGATACGCAGTATTTT
TRBJ2-7,TRBV7-2,TRBD2,NA,CASRERGIYEQYF,TGTGCCAGCAGGGAGCGGGGGATCTACGAGCAGTACTTC
TRBJ2-3,TRBV19,TRBD2,NA,CASSIGGGGSGTTDTQYF,TGTGCCAGTAGTATAGGGGGGGGAGGTAGCGGGACCACAGATACGCAGTATTTT
TRBJ2-6,TRBV5-6,TRBD1,NA,CASNTIGGQGKSGANVLTF,TGTGCCAGCAACACTATCGGGGGACAGGGAAAAAGCGGGGCCAACGTCCTGACTTTC
TRBJ2-2,TRBV5-1,NA,NA,CASNSNRGARVSTGELFF,TGCGCCAGCAACTCCAATAGAGGAGCGCGGGTTTCCACCGGGGAGCTGTTTTTT
TRBJ2-3,TRBV7-2,TRBD2,NA,CASSLRRGGDTQYF,TGTGCCAGCAGCTTGAGGCGGGGGGGAGATACGCAGTATTTT
TRBJ2-1,TRBV2,TRBD2,NA,CASTGLATSNEQFF,TGTGCCAGCACTGGACTAGCGACATCCAATGAGCAGTTCTTC
TRBJ1-2,TRBV4-1,NA,few,CASSQERQVSYYGYTF,TGCGCCAGCAGCCAAGAACGACAGGTGTCTTACTATGGCTACACCTTC
TRBJ2-5,TRBV7-6,TRBD1,NA,CASRLKTGNQETQYF,TGTGCCAGCAGACTTAAGACAGGGAACCAAGAGACCCAGTACTTC
TRBJ2-3,TRBV7-9,NA,NA,CASKPGEDTQYF,TGTGCCAGCAAACCCGGTGAAGATACGCAGTATTTT
TRBJ2-3,TRBV27,NA,NA,CASSLRSDYTDTQYF,TGTGCCAGCAGTTTAAGGAGCGATTACACAGATACGCAGTATTTT
TRBJ2-7,TRBV19,TRBD1,NA,CASSTQDRGAYEQYF,TGTGCCAGTAGCACTCAAGACAGGGGGGCCTACGAGCAGTACTTC
TRBJ1-2,TRBV2,NA,few,CASSDYIAANYGYTF,TGTGCCAGCAGTGATTACATCGCAGCTAACTATGGCTACACCTTC
TRBJ1-1,TRBV29-1,TRBD1,NA,CSARTGGTEAFF,TGCAGCGCTAGGACAGGGGGCACTGAAGCTTTCTTT
TRBJ1-1,TRBV28,TRBD1,NA,CASSLRTGGRTEAFF,TGTGCCAGCAGTTTAAGAACAGGGGGTCGCACTGAAGCTTTCTTT
TRBJ2-5,TRBV19,NA,NA,CASSVTFQETQYF,TGTGCCAGTAGTGTGACTTTCCAAGAGACCCAGTACTTC
TRBJ2-7,TRBV2,TRBD2,few,CASSASGRGSYEQYF,TGTGCCAGCAGTGCTAGCGGGAGGGGCTCCTACGAGCAGTACTTC
TRBJ1-4,TRBV5-4,TRBD1,NA,CASSSSGTGGVNEKLFF,TGTGCCAGCAGTTCATCCGGGACAGGGGGCGTTAATGAAAAACTGTTTTTT
TRBJ2-4,TRBV5-1,TRBD1,once,CASSLAGQVAKNIQYF,TGCGCCAGCAGCTTGGCAGGACAGGTAGCCAAAAACATTCAGTACTTC
TRBJ2-7,TRBV7-2,NA,NA,CASSLDPGSSSYEQYF,TGTGCCAGCAGCTTAGATCCGGGTAGTTCATCCTACGAGCAGTACTTC
TRBJ2-2,TRBV5-1,TRBD2,NA,CASSTLGAQTGTSGRSDTGELFF,TGCGCCAGCAGTACCCTGGGGGCGCAAACCGGGACTAGCGGGAGGTCGGACACCGGGGAGCTGTTTTTT
TRBJ2-1,TRBV7-2,TRBD2,NA,CASSLVALADNEQFF,TGTGCCAGCAGCTTAGTCGCACTAGCGGACAATGAGCAGTTCTTC
TRBJ1-5,TRBV10-2,TRBD1,few,CASSETGVGQPQHF,TGCGCCAGCAGTGAGACAGGGGTGGGGCAGCCCCAGCATTTT
TRBJ1-3,TRBV15,TRBD1,NA,CATSGGRDRAGNTIYF,TGTGCCACCAGCGGAGGCCGGGACAGGGCTGGAAACACCATATATTTT
TRBJ1-2,TRBV6-1,NA,NA,CASTSYGRESGYTF,TGTGCCAGCACTTCGTATGGGAGGGAGAGCGGCTACACCTTC
TRBJ2-7,TRBV5-1,TRBD1,few,CASSSNRGNLREQYF,TGCGCCAGCAGCTCCAACAGGGGAAATTTACGAGAGCAGTACTTC
TRBJ2-5,TRBV19,TRBD1,once,CASSQGTGGSETQYF,TGTGCCAGTAGCCAAGGGACAGGGGGTAGTGAGACCCAGTACTTC
TRBJ1-2,TRBV4-2,NA,NA,CASSSAHRWYGYTF,TGTGCCAGCAGCTCCGCTCACAGGTGGTATGGCTACACCTTC
TRBJ2-1,TRBV29-1,TRBD2,NA,CSVSPSGGYNEQFF,TGCAGCGTTTCTCCCAGCGGGGGCTACAATGAGCAGTTCTTC
TRBJ1-1,TRBV4-1,NA,NA,CASSHRRGSEAFF,TGCGCCAGCAGCCATCGCAGGGGTTCCGAAGCTTTCTTT
TRBJ2-7,TRBV4-1,NA,NA,CASSQDCSIVTYEQYF,TGCGCCAGCAGCCAAGATTGCAGTATCGTTACCTACGAGCAGTACTTC
TRBJ1-1,TRBV15,NA,NA,CATSRSRGQGLNTEAFF,TGTGCCACCAGCAGGAGTAGGGGTCAAGGGCTGAACACTGAAGCTTTCTTT
TRBJ1-5,TRBV6-1,NA,NA,CASSDTDTSNQPQHF,TGTGCCAGCAGTGATACGGACACTAGCAATCAGCCCCAGCATTTT
TRBJ1-1,TRBV28,NA,NA,CASSTDRNTEAFF,TGTGCCAGCAGTACCGACAGAAACACTGAAGCTTTCTTT
TRBJ2-1,TRBV7-8,TRBD2,NA,CASSLSGTSYNEQFF,TGTGCCAGCAGCCTTAGCGGGACCTCCTACAATGAGCAGTTCTTC
TRBJ2-3,TRBV5-1,NA,NA,CASSFSSGSTDTQYF,TGCGCCAGCAGCTTCAGTAGCGGAAGCACAGATACGCAGTATTTT
TRBJ2-1,TRBV15,TRBD1,NA,CATSRDGQGANEQFF,TGTGCCACCAGCAGAGATGGCCAGGGGGCCAATGAGCAGTTCTTC
TRBJ1-1,TRBV9,NA,NA,CASSVARNTEAFF,TGTGCCAGCAGCGTAGCCCGGAACACTGAAGCTTTCTTT
TRBJ1-5,TRBV28,NA,NA,CASSLVRGDQPQHF,TGTGCCAGCAGCCTCGTCAGGGGTGACCAGCCCCAGCATTTT
TRBJ2-5,TRBV5-1,NA,NA,CASSWSGGTYQETQYF,TGCGCCAGCAGTTGGAGTGGCGGAACGTACCAAGAGACCCAGTACTTC
TRBJ1-5,TRBV10-3,TRBD1,few,CATRDRGIQPQHF,TGTGCCACCCGGGACAGGGGGATTCAGCCCCAGCATTTT
TRBJ2-7,TRBV2,NA,NA,CASSGLAPYEQYF,TGTGCCAGCAGTGGGCTAGCCCCTTACGAGCAGTACTTC
TRBJ2-7,TRBV28,TRBD2,NA,CASSSGAGTYEQYF,TGTGCCAGCAGCAGCGGGGCGGGTACCTACGAGCAGTACTTC
TRBJ1-5,TRBV2,TRBD1,NA,CASSGDRFNQPQHF,TGTGCCAGCAGTGGGGACAGGTTCAATCAGCCCCAGCATTTT